One and the same sample provided the 30 T cell receptor beta chains below, sequenced in a study of T cell clonality in common variable immunodeficiency. This table comes from immunoSEQ multiplex PCR, and its TCRdb copy is limited to in-frame clones, with some not included. The sample presents tens of thousands of clones, none singletons. The source material was peripheral blood mononuclear cells. Source of these receptors: a person aged 18 to 75 in good health.

There are many counts of this clone. The read comes to an end 3 residues before the CDR3 does, leaving the germline J gene to fill in the end. The rearrangement links TRBV13 to TRBJ1-1; weak D call: TRBD1 (5 bases). The V end lost 1 base, the J end lost 2 bases, and 17 bases lay between the germline ends. The V gene's germline CDR1 is PRHDT and CDR2 FYEKMQ (reference sequence). CDR3 length: 17 residues. The CDR3 loop is CASSLVREGEANTEAFF. Incomplete CDR3 DNA: TGTGCCAGCAGCTTAGTCAGGGAGGGTGAGGCAAACACTGAA.

This clone was recorded at least ten times. The read finishes 3 residues shy of the CDR3 end, and the germline J gene is used to complete it. This sequence joins TRBV19 and TRBJ1-5; tentative D call: TRBD1 (5 bases). Germline values: CDR1 LNHDA, CDR2 SQIVND (reference sequence). Between the trimmed V and J ends, which lost 1 base and 4 bases, there was a span of 11 bases. The CDR3 runs 15 residues. The CDR3 sequence: CASSIGGRGNQPQHF. The covered CDR3 bases are TGTGCCAGTAGTATAGGGGGTCGGGGGAATCAGCCC. Full variable domain (remainder filled in from reference TRBV19 and TRBJ1-5): DGGITQSPKYLFRKEGQNVTLSCEQNLNHDAMYWYRQDPGQGLRLIYYSQIVNDFQKGDIAEGYSVSREKKESFPLTVTSAQKNPTAFYLCASSIGGRGNQPQHFGDGTRLSIL.

This clone was detected only a few times. The CDR3 is cut off 3 residues early in the read; its end comes from the germline J gene. The chain couples TRBV7-6 to TRBJ2-4; 9 positions agree with TRBD1. The germline gives CDR1 SGHVS, CDR2 FNYEAQ. This CDR3 comprises 13 residues. The CDR3 reads CASSPRTGEGQYF. CDR3 bases read: TGTGCCAGCAGCCCCCGGACAGGGGAGGGT.

This clone was detected ten times or more. The read falls 3 residues short of the CDR3 end, and the missing part is taken from the germline J gene. The V call is TRBV13, the J call TRBJ2-1, with D perhaps matching TRBD2 (6 bases). Germline CDR1 PRHDT, CDR2 FYEKMQ (reference sequence). The V end lost 3 bases, the J end lost 3 bases, and 15 bases lay between the germline ends. CDR3 size: 16 residues. The CDR3 sequence is CASSFSGGSLYNEQFF. The part of the CDR3 DNA that was read is TGTGCCAGCAGCTTCAGTGGGGGGTCCCTCTACAATGAG. Supplemented by reference TRBV13 and TRBJ2-1, the full variable domain reads AAGVIQSPRHLIKEKRETATLKCYPIPRHDTVYWYQQGPGQDPQFLISFYEKMQSDKGSIPDRFSAQQFSDYHSELNMSSLELGDSALYFCASSFSGGSLYNEQFFGPGTRLTVL.

This clone was seen many times. The read is 3 residues too short to cover the CDR3 end, so that end is filled in from the germline J gene. The rearrangement uses TRBV20-1 and TRBJ1-2; the D gene is possibly TRBD1 (6 bases). V was clipped by 6 bases and J by 4 bases, with 15 bases between them. The germline CDR1 and CDR2 sequences are DFQATT and SNEGSKA (reference sequence). The CDR3 loop spans 13 amino acids. Partial CDR3 DNA: TGCAGTGCAATCTTTAGGGGGATCTATGGC. Encoded protein: CSAIFRGIYG. The entire CDR3 reads CSAIFRGIYGYTF.

In this sample, this clone turned up many times. The CDR3 goes on 3 residues after the read ends, and that part is filled in from the germline J gene. The V gene is TRBV7-3, the J gene TRBJ2-3; D is possibly TRBD1 (5 bases). V lost 1 base to trimming and J lost 6 bases, with 11 bases between them. This CDR3 is 14 amino acids long. CDR1 is SGHTA and CDR2 is FQGTGA in the germline V gene. Partial CDR3 DNA: TGTGCCAGCAGCTTAAATCCAGGGTTGGATACG. Translation: CASSLNPGLDT. The whole CDR3 region reads CASSLNPGLDTQYF. Looking up the rest from reference TRBV7-3 and TRBJ2-3 gives the full variable domain: GAGVSQTPSNKVTEKGKYVELRCDPISGHTALYWYRQSLGQGPEFLIYFQGTGAADDSGLPNDRFFAVRPEGSVSTLKIQRTERGDSAVYLCASSLNPGLDTQYFGPGTRLTVL.

This clone was recorded at least ten times. The CDR3 end lies 3 residues beyond the end of the read and is filled in from the germline J gene. The chain is built from TRBV7-7 and TRBJ2-2; no definite D call. The CDR3 is made up of 13 amino acids. The germline gives CDR1 SSHAT, CDR2 FNYEAQ (reference sequence). The V end lost 1 base, the J end lost 6 bases, and 6 bases lay between the germline ends. The CDR3 DNA, read in part, is TGTGCCAGCAGCTTAGTTGGGCCCGGGGAG. This encodes CASSLVGPGE. The complete CDR3 reads CASSLVGPGELFF.

This clone was recorded many times. From the germline J gene comes the end of the CDR3, since the read stops 3 residues before it. Other DNA sequences in this specimen translate into the identical CDR3. The gene calls are TRBV7-8 and TRBJ2-7; tentatively, D is TRBD1 (5 bases). The CDR3 is made up of 15 amino acids. CDR1 is SGHVS and CDR2 is FQNEAQ in the germline V gene. Deletions cut 5 bases from V and 2 bases from J, with 16 bases between. The chain's CDR3 is CASSRRVGATYEQYF. The covered CDR3 bases are TGTGCCAGCAGCCGCAGGGTTGGGGCTACCTACGAG.

This clone was seen repeatedly, ten times or more. The read stops 3 residues short of the end of the CDR3; the missing end is completed from the germline J gene. This sequence joins TRBV2 and TRBJ2-4, with 8 nucleotides matching TRBD1. Germline CDR1 is SNHLY and CDR2 is FYNNEI. V dropped 7 bases and J dropped 4; count of bases not matched to a gene: 6. This CDR3 has 14 residues. CDR3 DNA (partial): TGTGCCAGCACAGGGGGCCGGTTGAAAAACATT. Translated: CASTGGRLKNI. The CDR3, in full, reads CASTGGRLKNIQYF.

At least ten counts were recorded for this clone. The missing CDR3 end, 3 residues past where the read stops, is filled in from the germline J gene. At the DNA level, this CDR3 is encoded by other sequences in the same sample as well. This chain links TRBV20-1 with TRBJ1-1, with D uncertain. The germline V gene has CDR1 DFQATT and CDR2 SNEGSKA (reference sequence). V was cut by 6 bases and J by 0 bases, with 11 bases left in between. The CDR3 has 13 residues. The sequenced CDR3 bases are TGCAGTGCCCCTGTGCAGTTGAACACTGAA. Encoded protein: CSAPVQLNTE. The entire CDR3 is CSAPVQLNTEAFF.

There are a few counts of this clone. Here the CDR3 reads CASSKDRGSGYTF. The part of the CDR3 DNA that was read is TGTGCCAGCAGTAAGGACAGGGGAAGCGGC. The chain joins TRBV6-2 or TRBV6-3 to TRBJ1-2; the match to TRBD1 covers 9 bases. The CDR3 is cut off 3 residues early in the read; its end comes from the germline J gene. The germline V gene encodes CDR1 MNHEY and CDR2 SVGEGT. The CDR3 runs 13 residues.

This clone has at least ten counts. The read gets to within 3 residues of the CDR3 end, and the germline J gene fills in the rest. The chain carries TRBV6-2 or TRBV6-3 and TRBJ1-1, with D possibly matching TRBD1 (6 bases). The CDR3 consists of 14 residues. CDR1 and CDR2 (germline): MNHEY, SVGEGT. Trimming shortened V by 5 bases and J by 6 bases, and 16 bases separated the two germline ends. CDR3 sequence: CASSRPGGQPEAFF. The CDR3 DNA, read in part, is TGTGCCAGCAGTAGGCCGGGGGGGCAGCCTGAA.

This clone was observed many times. The CDR3 end lies 3 residues beyond the end of the read and is filled in from the germline J gene. V and J are TRBV7-6 and TRBJ2-2; no definite D call. Deletions cut 5 bases from V and 1 base from J, with 17 bases between. The CDR3 totals 17 residues. CDR1 SGHVS and CDR2 FNYEAQ come from the germline V gene. The CDR3 reads CASSPSKSARNTGELFF. The CDR3 bases that were read are TGTGCCAGCAGCCCCAGTAAGAGCGCGAGGAACACCGGGGAG. The whole variable domain, remainder taken from reference TRBV7-6 and TRBJ2-2, is GAGVSQSPRYKVTKRGQDVALRCDPISGHVSLYWYRQALGQGPEFLTYFNYEAQQDKSGLPNDRFSAERPEGSISTLTIQRTEQRDSAMYRCASSPSKSARNTGELFFGEGSRLTVL.

This clone was found many times. Sequencing ends 3 residues short of the CDR3 end; the germline J gene provides the rest. The genes are TRBV5-1 and TRBJ2-3; no clear D. The CDR3 contains 13 residues. V was pared by 0 bases and J by 3 bases, with 5 bases between. Looked up from germline, CDR1 is SGHRS and CDR2 is YFSETQ. The CDR3 DNA, read in part, is TGCGCCAGCAGCTTGGGCCGGACAGATACG. This sequence encodes CASSLGRTDT. The whole CDR3 protein is CASSLGRTDTQYF.

This clone was picked up many times. The sequenced fragment ends 3 residues before the CDR3 boundary, so the rest is inferred from the germline J gene. The rearrangement joins TRBV30 to TRBJ2-5, with D unresolved. CDR3 length: 10 amino acids. Germline V gene data show CDR1 as GTSNPN and CDR2 as SVGIG (reference sequence). V lost 4 bases and J 5 bases, leaving 5 bases between the germline ends. The chain's CDR3 is CAWTGETQYF. The CDR3 bases that were read are TGTGCCTGGACCGGGGAGACC.

Concerning this clone itself: The CDR3 end is not reached by the read, which stops 3 residues before it; the germline J gene fills it in. The V gene is TRBV11-2, the J gene TRBJ2-7, with TRBD1 as a possible D gene (5 bases). The CDR3 extends over 12 amino acids. V was trimmed by 1 base and J by 6 bases, leaving 7 bases between them. Germline CDR1 SGHAT, CDR2 FQNNGV. Incomplete CDR3 DNA: TGTGCCAGCAGCTTAGTAGGGGCCGAG. Its protein is CASSLVGAE. The entire CDR3 protein is CASSLVGAEQYF. Full variable domain (rest looked up from reference TRBV11-2 and TRBJ2-7): EAGVAQSPRYKIIEKRQSVAFWCNPISGHATLYWYQQILGQGPKLLIQFQNNGVVDDSQLPKDRFSAERLKGVDSTLKIQPAKLEDSAVYLCASSLVGAEQYFGPGTRLTVT.

This clone was recorded a few times. The DNA ends 3 residues before the CDR3 does, and the rest of the CDR3 is filled in from the germline J gene. J is TRBJ1-5 and V is TRBV6-1, with D possibly matching TRBD1 (5 bases). The CDR3 spans 15 residues. Germline CDR1 reads MNHNS; CDR2 reads SASEGT. CDR3 protein: CASSAGTSDTDPQHF. CDR3 bases read: TGTGCCAGCAGTGCCGGGACTAGCGACACAGATCCC.

This clone was counted ten times or more. The missing CDR3 end, 3 residues past where the read stops, is filled in from the germline J gene. The rearrangement links TRBV2 to TRBJ2-3, with D perhaps matching TRBD1 (6 bases). The CDR3 loop spans 16 amino acids. Germline CDR1 and CDR2: SNHLY and FYNNEI. Trimming stripped 6 bases from V and 2 bases from J, with 18 bases between. The sequenced CDR3 bases are TGTGCCAGCAGAGGAACAGGGCTTCTTAACACAGATACG. It translates to CASRGTGLLNTDT. The full CDR3 protein is CASRGTGLLNTDTQYF. Filled out from reference TRBV2 and TRBJ2-3, the complete variable domain reads EPEVTQTPSHQVTQMGQEVILRCVPISNHLYFYWYRQILGQKVEFLVSFYNNEISEKSEIFDDQFSVERPDGSNFTLKIRSTKLEDSAMYFCASRGTGLLNTDTQYFGPGTRLTVL.

With respect to this clone: From the germline J gene comes the end of the CDR3, since the read stops 3 residues before it. This chain connects TRBV2 to TRBJ2-1, with D perhaps matching TRBD2 (6 bases). The germline V gene encodes CDR1 SNHLY and CDR2 FYNNEI. The CDR3 contains 15 residues. Deletions cut 6 bases from V and 1 base from J, with 13 bases between. The CDR3 reads CASRPTSSSYNEQFF. The sequenced part of the CDR3 DNA is TGTGCCAGCAGGCCCACTAGCAGTTCCTACAATGAG.

For this clone: The read falls 3 residues short of the CDR3 end, and the missing part is taken from the germline J gene. This chain links TRBV5-6 with TRBJ2-1, with 14 bases lining up with TRBD2. CDR3 length equals 14 residues. V gave up 7 bases and J gave up 9 bases; unmatched junction bases: 6. CDR1 is SGHDT, CDR2 YYEEEE, per germline. The CDR3 sequence: CASGLAGGLAEQFF. The CDR3 bases that were read are TGTGCCAGCGGACTAGCGGGGGGACTTGCTGAG.

As for this clone: The read ends 3 residues shy of where the CDR3 ends; the end is completed using the germline J gene. The chain carries TRBV5-1 and TRBJ1-2, with D hard to call. CDR1 is SGHRS, CDR2 YFSETQ, per germline. The CDR3 runs 13 residues. CDR3 bases read: TGCGCCAGCAGCTTGGTGAGATACAATGAG. Translated: CASSLVRYNE. The CDR3 as a whole reads CASSLVRYNEYTF.

This clone came up many times. Read coverage stops 3 residues before the CDR3 terminus; the germline J gene supplies the remainder. The V and J genes are TRBV2 and TRBJ1-5, with 10 bases that match TRBD1. V shed 2 bases, J shed 5 bases, and the junction held 3 bases outside the gene matches. Looked up from germline, CDR1 is SNHLY and CDR2 is FYNNEI. CDR3 length: 15 residues. The sequenced part of the CDR3 DNA is TGTGCCAGCAGTGAAACGGGACAGGGGTATCAGCCC. This encodes CASSETGQGYQP. The full CDR3 protein is CASSETGQGYQPQHF.

This clone turned up a few times. The sequence runs out 3 residues before the end of the CDR3; the remainder is reconstructed from the germline J gene. The chain links TRBV30 to TRBJ2-7; tentatively, D is TRBD2 (6 bases). V lost 3 bases, J lost 3 bases, and 21 bases lay in between. The CDR3 runs 16 residues. Germline assignment: CDR1 GTSNPN and CDR2 SVGIG (reference sequence). The CDR3 loop is CAWRPMGGARIYEQYF. CDR3 bases read: TGTGCCTGGAGGCCCATGGGGGGTGCAAGGATCTACGAG.

This clone was observed many times. The CDR3 end is not reached by the read, which stops 3 residues before it; the germline J gene fills it in. The genes are TRBV19 and TRBJ2-5; 9 positions match TRBD1. Germline CDR1 and CDR2: LNHDA and SQIVND (reference sequence). This CDR3 region has 14 residues. With 4 bases clipped from V and 5 bases from J, the junction kept 5 bases outside the gene matches. CDR3 DNA (partial): TGTGCCAGTAGTACGGGACAGGGAGGGGAGACC. Amino acids: CASSTGQGGET. The entire CDR3 reads CASSTGQGGETQYF.

Only a few counts were recorded for this clone. Read sequence stops 3 residues before the CDR3 end, and the germline J gene provides the missing end. The V and J genes are TRBV20-1 and TRBJ1-1; the D gene is possibly TRBD1 (5 bases). Germline loops: CDR1 DFQATT, CDR2 SNEGSKA (reference sequence). This CDR3 has 14 residues. The CDR3 reads CSARSVGLSRGAFF. The covered CDR3 bases are TGCAGTGCTAGATCAGTGGGACTCTCGCGGGGA.

With respect to this clone: The sequenced fragment ends 3 residues before the CDR3 boundary, so the rest is inferred from the germline J gene. The V gene is TRBV19, the J gene TRBJ1-2; D uncertain. The CDR3 totals 16 residues. Per germline, CDR1 LNHDA and CDR2 SQIVND (reference sequence). This chain's CDR3 is CASSIYSLAGEDTYTF. The covered CDR3 bases are TGTGCCAGTAGTATCTATTCACTAGCGGGAGAAGATACC.

At least ten counts were recorded for this clone. The read terminates 3 residues before the CDR3 end, so the remaining end is supplied by the germline J gene. The rearrangement uses TRBV20-1 and TRBJ2-2; TRBD1 matches at 12 bases. This CDR3 has 17 residues. CDR1 DFQATT and CDR2 SNEGSKA come from the germline V gene (reference sequence). Germline trimming cut 5 bases from V and 7 bases from J; bases unmatched to any gene: 14. The CDR3: CSAGPQGTGGWNGELFF. The CDR3 bases that were read are TGCAGTGCTGGCCCCCAAGGGACAGGGGGCTGGAACGGGGAG.

This clone was observed many times. The sequence runs out 3 residues before the end of the CDR3; the remainder is reconstructed from the germline J gene. V usage is TRBV20-1 and J usage is TRBJ1-2; D is perhaps TRBD1 (5 bases). V lost 3 bases to trimming and J lost 4 bases, with 9 bases between them. CDR3 length: 12 residues. Germline CDR1 reads DFQATT; CDR2 reads SNEGSKA (reference sequence). The CDR3 loop is CSASLGGYGYTF. The part of the CDR3 DNA that was read is TGCAGTGCTAGTCTGGGGGGCTATGGC.

Note on this clone: Read data end 3 residues before the CDR3 end; the end is taken from the germline J gene. The rearrangement uses TRBV13 and TRBJ2-7, with D perhaps being TRBD1 or TRBD2 (5 bases each). Trimming stripped 5 bases from V and 6 bases from J, with 11 bases between. The CDR3 is made up of 12 amino acids. From germline, CDR1 is PRHDT and CDR2 FYEKMQ (reference sequence). The CDR3 DNA, read in part, is TGTGCCAGCAGCCGAGGGGTCACCGAG. Its protein is CASSRGVTE. The whole CDR3 sequence reads CASSRGVTEQYF.

This clone has at least ten counts. With the read ending 3 residues before the CDR3 end, the germline J gene is used to fill in that end. The J gene is TRBJ1-2, the V gene TRBV7-2; no clear D gene. Trimming shortened V by 7 bases and J by 4 bases, and 19 bases separated the two germline ends. CDR3 length: 15 residues. Germline V gives CDR1 SGHTA, CDR2 FQGNSA. Incomplete CDR3 DNA: TGTGCCAGCACTGTGGATGGGCCAGGCCTCTATGGC. Translating gives CASTVDGPGLYG. From start to end, the CDR3 is CASTVDGPGLYGYTF.